The next 11 T cell receptor beta chains were all read from a single sample in a study of T cells in Graves' hyperthyroidism and ophthalmopathy (dated by TCRdb to the late 2010s). The library was produced with multiplex PCR. This sample was sequenced with an Illumina HiSeq 2000. The TCR beta CDR3 regions were amplified from the RNA transcripts. The first round of RT-PCR for the TCR CDR3 was performed with the HTBI primer set and the Qiagen OneStep RT-PCR kit. Clones were called with MiXCR by TCRdb after fastp trimmed the public reads at Q25, and only in-frame beta chains were retained. A single entry per CDR3 protein holds the most common genes and DNA from its merged rows. The sample table holds roughly 380,000 distinct CDR3 sequences, of which approximately 13% were seen once. Of the sample, around 10% is held by the ten largest clones. The sequencing input was blood. All receptors come from an older woman with Graves' hyperthyroidism.

The rearrangement joins TRBV27 to TRBJ1-4; D perhaps matches TRBD1 (5 bases). Trimming removed 5 bases at V and 6 bases at J, with 13 bases between. Germline V lookup: CDR1 MNHEY, CDR2 SMNVEV (reference sequence). CDR3 length equals 14 residues. The CDR3, as DNA: TGTGCCAGCAGTCGTGTGGGGCCTGATGAAAAACTGTTTTTT. This codes for CASSRVGPDEKLFF.

Many counts were recorded for this clonotype. The chain recombines TRBV28 with TRBJ2-4; 9 nucleotides line up with TRBD2. Germline V gene lookup returns CDR1 MDHEN and CDR2 SYDVKM. The CDR3 extends over 17 amino acids. V shed 2 bases and J 7 bases; nucleotides not matched to a gene: 12. The CDR3 loop is CASSLEFESGRKNIQYF. In nucleotides, the CDR3 is TGTGCCAGCAGTTTAGAGTTTGAGAGCGGGAGGAAGAACATTCAGTACTTC.

This clonotype was detected many times. The CDR3 nucleotides are TGCAGTGCTAGAGATCTACTAGCGGGAGGTTCAGATACGCAGTATTTT. This sequence encodes CSARDLLAGGSDTQYF. This chain connects TRBV20-1 to TRBJ2-3, with 12 bases identical to TRBD2. CDR3 size: 16 residues. Germline assignment: CDR1 DFQATT and CDR2 SNEGSKA (reference sequence). Trimming removed 0 bases from V and 4 bases from J; junction bases left unmatched: 5.

The chain links TRBV28 to TRBJ2-1, with D perhaps assigned TRBD1 or TRBD2 (6 bases each). V shed 5 bases and J shed 4 bases, with 15 bases lying between them. The CDR3 runs to 15 residues. Germline V CDR1 and CDR2: MDHEN, SYDVKM. CDR3 amino acids: CASSTGGGNYNEQFF. The CDR3 nucleotides read TGTGCCAGCAGTACCGGAGGGGGGAATTACAATGAGCAGTTCTTC.

The sample holds many counts of this clonotype. This chain uses TRBV12-3 or TRBV12-4 with TRBJ2-3, with D unresolved. The CDR3 runs 15 residues. V was clipped by 6 bases and J by 0 bases, with 13 bases between them. The CDR3 loop reads CASSIGSASTDTQYF. CDR3 bases: TGTGCCAGCAGCATAGGTAGTGCTAGCACAGATACGCAGTATTTT.

This clonotype was counted at least ten times. This chain joins TRBV20-1 and TRBJ2-1; maybe TRBD1 (6 bases). CDR1 is DFQATT and CDR2 is SNEGSKA in the germline V gene (reference sequence). This CDR3 is 13 amino acids long. The germline V and J ends were trimmed by 8 bases and 8 bases, with 19 bases remaining between them. CDR3: CSPSKQGRHEQFF. Here the CDR3 DNA reads TGCAGTCCGTCCAAGCAGGGGCGCCATGAGCAGTTCTTC.

The chain combines TRBV20-1 with TRBJ2-2; a possible D gene is TRBD1 (6 bases). The V gene lost 0 bases and the J gene lost 5 bases, with 19 bases spanning the gap. The CDR3 has 17 residues. Per the germline V gene, CDR1 is DFQATT and CDR2 is SNEGSKA (reference sequence). This chain's CDR3 is CSARDPTRGGGTGELFF. CDR3 in DNA: TGCAGTGCTAGAGACCCAACCCGAGGGGGTGGGACCGGGGAGCTGTTTTTT.

This clonotype has a count of ten or more. This rearrangement joins TRBV20-1 to TRBJ1-2; 7 bases agree with TRBD1. The germline V gene encodes CDR1 DFQATT and CDR2 SNEGSKA (reference sequence). V dropped 5 bases and J dropped 4; count of bases not matched to a gene: 13. The CDR3 runs to 15 residues. CDR3 sequence: CSALTDRPVGYGYTF. CDR3 in DNA: TGCAGTGCTTTAACGGACAGGCCCGTCGGCTATGGCTACACCTTC.

This clonotype was recorded at least ten times. The V and J genes are TRBV4-1 and TRBJ1-2, with 11 bases matching TRBD1. CDR1 is MGHRA, CDR2 YSYEKL, per germline. The CDR3 runs to 16 residues. After removal of 4 bases from V and 6 bases from J, the junction contained 10 bases not matched to a gene. The CDR3 sequence: CASSLQPGQGGNGYTF. The CDR3 DNA follows: TGCGCCAGCAGCCTCCAACCGGGACAGGGGGGAAATGGCTACACCTTC.

This clonotype was seen ten or more times. For the CDR3, the DNA is TGTGCCAGCAGCTTTTTTGGCCGAGAGACCCAGTACTTC. Encoded protein: CASSFFGRETQYF. The chain combines TRBV11-3 with TRBJ2-5, with D unresolved. Germline CDR1 and CDR2: SGHNT and YENEEA. CDR3 length: 13 residues. V lost 3 bases to trimming and J lost 4 bases, with 9 bases between them. Variable domain in full (rest from reference TRBV11-3 and TRBJ2-5): EAGVVQSPRYKIIEKKQPVAFWCNPISGHNTLYWYLQNLGQGPELLIRYENEEAVDDSQLPKDRFSAERLKGVDSTLKIQPAELGDSAVYLCASSFFGRETQYFGPGTRLLVL.

This clonotype was detected ten times or more. J is TRBJ2-1 and V is TRBV20-1, with D tentatively TRBD1 (5 bases). V was pared by 3 bases and J by 8 bases, with 14 bases between. Germline loops: CDR1 DFQATT, CDR2 SNEGSKA (reference sequence). There are 13 residues in the CDR3. The CDR3 DNA follows: TGCAGTGCTAGGCCGACTCCCAGGGATGAGCAGTTCTTC. This codes for CSARPTPRDEQFF.